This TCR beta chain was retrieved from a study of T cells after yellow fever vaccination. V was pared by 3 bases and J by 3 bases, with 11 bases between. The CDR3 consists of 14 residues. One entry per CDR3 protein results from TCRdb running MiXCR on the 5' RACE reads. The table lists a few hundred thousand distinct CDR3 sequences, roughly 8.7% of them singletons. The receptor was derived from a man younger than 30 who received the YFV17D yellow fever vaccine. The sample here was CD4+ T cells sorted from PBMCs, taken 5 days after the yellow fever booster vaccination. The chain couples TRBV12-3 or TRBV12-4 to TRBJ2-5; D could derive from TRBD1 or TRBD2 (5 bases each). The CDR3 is CASSFAGTEETQYF. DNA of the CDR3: TGTGCCAGCAGTTTCGCCGGGACGGAAGAGACCCAGTACTTC.